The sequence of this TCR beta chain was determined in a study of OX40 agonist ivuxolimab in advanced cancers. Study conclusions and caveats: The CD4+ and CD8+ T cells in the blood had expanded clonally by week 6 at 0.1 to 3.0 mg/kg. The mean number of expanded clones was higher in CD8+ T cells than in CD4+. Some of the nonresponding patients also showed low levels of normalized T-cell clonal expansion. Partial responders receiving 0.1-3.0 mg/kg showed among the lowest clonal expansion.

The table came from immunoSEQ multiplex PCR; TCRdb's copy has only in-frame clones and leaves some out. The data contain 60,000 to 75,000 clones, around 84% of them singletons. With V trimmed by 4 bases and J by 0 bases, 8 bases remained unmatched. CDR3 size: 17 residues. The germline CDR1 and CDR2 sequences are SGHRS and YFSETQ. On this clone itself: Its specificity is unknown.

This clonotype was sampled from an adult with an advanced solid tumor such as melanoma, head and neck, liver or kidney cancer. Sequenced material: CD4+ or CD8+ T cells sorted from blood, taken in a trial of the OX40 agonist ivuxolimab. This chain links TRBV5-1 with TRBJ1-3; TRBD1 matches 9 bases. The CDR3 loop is CASSKETGGVSGNTIYF. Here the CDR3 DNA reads TGCGCCAGCAGCAAGGAGACAGGGGGTGTCTCTGGAAACACCATATATTTT. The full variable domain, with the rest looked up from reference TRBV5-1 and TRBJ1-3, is KAGVTQTPRYLIKTRGQQVTLSCSPISGHRSVSWYQQTPGQGLQFLFEYFSETQRNKGNFPGRFSGRQFSNSRSEMNVSTLELGDSALYLCASSKETGGVSGNTIYFGEGSWLTVV.